One and the same sample provided the 3 T cell receptor beta chains below, sequenced in a study of T cells after yellow fever vaccination. A single record per CDR3 protein comes from TCRdb applying MiXCR to the 5' RACE reads. The data contain about 160,000 distinct CDR3 sequences, about a tenth of them singletons. Here the sequenced sample was CD8+ T cells sorted from PBMCs, taken 45 days after the yellow fever booster vaccination. The source of these receptors is a man aged 18 to 29 who received the YFV17D yellow fever vaccine.

The gene calls are TRBV12-3 or TRBV12-4 and TRBJ2-1; D could derive from TRBD1 or TRBD2 (5 bases each). CDR3 length equals 12 residues. V was shortened by 6 bases and J by 15 bases, with 18 bases between the two germline ends. CDR3 coding DNA: TGTGCCAGCAGCACCGCTAGGTCAGGGACGTTCTTC. Amino acids: CASSTARSGTFF.

J is TRBJ2-3 and V is TRBV4-2; a possible D gene is TRBD2 (6 bases). The length of the CDR3 is 15 residues. Germline V gives CDR1 LGHNA, CDR2 YNFKEQ. Trimming removed 4 bases at V and 0 bases at J, with 11 bases between. The CDR3 region has the DNA TGTGCCAGCAGCCCCGCGGGAACTAGCACAGATACGCAGTATTTT. It translates to CASSPAGTSTDTQYF.

At least ten counts were recorded for this clonotype. DNA of the CDR3: TGTGCCAGCAGTTACGGGGTAAGCAATCAGCCCCAGCATTTT. This translates into CASSYGVSNQPQHF. The rearrangement links TRBV6-5 to TRBJ1-5; D ambiguous. The length of the CDR3 is 14 residues. V was shortened by 2 bases and J by 1 base, with 6 bases between the two germline ends. The germline CDR1 and CDR2 sequences are MNHEY and SVGAGI.